The next 21 T cell receptor beta chains were all read from a single sample in a study of T cell responses to AZD1222 COVID-19 vaccine. Sequenced by immunoSEQ multiplex PCR; TCRdb stores in-frame clones only, minus some. The sample has some 120,000 clones, 85% to 90% seen once; the top ten hold almost 4.5%. This sample comprised peripheral blood, obtained on day 0 of AZD1222 vaccination. The source is an adult in good health.

This clone appeared a few times. The chain recombines TRBV30 with TRBJ2-2; unclear D gene. This CDR3 comprises 15 residues. Germline V CDR1 and CDR2: GTSNPN, SVGIG (reference sequence). V gave up 4 bases and J gave up 0 bases, with 12 bases separating them. The CDR3 loop reads CAWKLGNSNTGELFF. The CDR3, as DNA: TGTGCCTGGAAGCTAGGCAACTCGAACACCGGGGAGCTGTTTTTT.

The CDR3 DNA sequence: TGTGCCAGCAGTAGACGGGACAGGGATTTAGCCGAGCAGTACTTC. It yields the protein CASSRRDRDLAEQYF. The chain couples TRBV28 to TRBJ2-7, with 9 bases aligning to TRBD1. This CDR3 is built from 15 residues. The germline gives CDR1 MDHEN, CDR2 SYDVKM. V shed 5 bases, J shed 6 bases, and the junction held 11 bases outside the gene matches.

The chain uses TRBV7-2 and TRBJ1-5; no clear D gene. Germline lookup yields CDR1 SGHTA and CDR2 FQGNSA. The V gene lost 5 bases and the J gene lost 4 bases, with 15 bases spanning the gap. The CDR3 spans 15 residues. The DNA for the CDR3 is TGTGCCAGCAGCCCCCGGGCCCTGGGAAATCAGCCCCAGCATTTT. This translates into CASSPRALGNQPQHF.

The chain has TRBV10-3 and TRBJ2-1, with TRBD2 identical over 10 bases. Germline trimming cut 6 bases from V and 7 bases from J; bases unmatched to any gene: 12. The CDR3 is 16 residues long. In germline, CDR1 is ENHRY, CDR2 SYGVKD. CDR3 residues: CAISGPSGSLPNEQFF. Here the CDR3 DNA reads TGTGCCATCAGCGGCCCTAGCGGGAGCCTTCCTAATGAGCAGTTCTTC.

The chain couples TRBV7-2 to TRBJ2-2; D remains ambiguous. Germline V CDR1 and CDR2: SGHTA, FQGNSA. The germline V and J ends were trimmed by 1 base and 5 bases, with 8 bases remaining between them. The CDR3 totals 14 residues. DNA of the CDR3: TGTGCCAGCAGCTTAGTAACACGGACCGGGGAGCTGTTTTTT. Protein sequence: CASSLVTRTGELFF. The full variable domain, completed using reference TRBV7-2 and TRBJ2-2, is GAGVSQSPSNKVTEKGKDVELRCDPISGHTALYWYRQSLGQGLEFLIYFQGNSAPDKSGLPSDRFSAERTGGSVSTLTIQRTQQEDSAVYLCASSLVTRTGELFFGEGSRLTVL.

The chain is built from TRBV19 and TRBJ1-3; D not resolved. This CDR3 has 17 residues. Trimming took 1 base from V and 0 from J, leaving 13 bases between them. In germline, CDR1 is LNHDA, CDR2 SQIVND (reference sequence). CDR3 coding DNA: TGTGCCAGTAGTATAGTTCGGCGGAGTGGCTCTGGAAACACCATATATTTT. It translates to CASSIVRRSGSGNTIYF.

The chain has TRBV7-2 and TRBJ2-3; 11 bases align to TRBD2. Trimming removed 6 bases from V and 1 base from J; junction bases left unmatched: 15. The germline V gene encodes CDR1 SGHTA and CDR2 FQGNSA. The CDR3 is 19 residues long. CDR3 protein: CASRQPGLAALDRTDTQYF. CDR3 bases: TGTGCCAGCAGACAGCCGGGACTAGCGGCGTTAGACCGCACAGATACGCAGTATTTT.

The chain links TRBV29-1 to TRBJ2-1; D not certain. This CDR3 is built from 18 residues. CDR1 is SQVTM, CDR2 ANQGSEA, per germline. V was pared by 3 bases and J by 0 bases, with 21 bases between. CDR3 protein: CSVDSLRTALSSYNEQFF. In DNA form, the CDR3 reads TGCAGCGTTGATAGCTTACGGACCGCACTTAGCTCCTACAATGAGCAGTTCTTC.

The chain is built from TRBV10-3 and TRBJ1-1; the D gene is possibly TRBD1 (5 bases). This CDR3 spans 14 amino acids. Trimming took off 4 bases at V and 2 bases at J, with 11 bases between the two ends. Germline V gene data show CDR1 as ENHRY and CDR2 as SYGVKD. The CDR3 region has the DNA TGTGCCATCAGTGGAGGGGCAGAAAACACTGAAGCTTTCTTT. Amino acid sequence: CAISGGAENTEAFF.

The chain couples TRBV29-1 to TRBJ1-4, with D perhaps matching TRBD1 (5 bases). The V gene lost 6 bases and the J gene lost 5 bases, with 13 bases spanning the gap. The CDR3 totals 13 residues. CDR1 is SQVTM, CDR2 ANQGSEA, per germline. DNA for the CDR3: TGCAGCGTGGGGGAACAGGTCAATGAAAAACTGTTTTTT. It yields the protein CSVGEQVNEKLFF.

The count of this clone is one. The CDR3 nucleotides are TGTGCCAGTAGTCGTCCCGGGACAGGGCGGTGGGACACCGGGGAGCTGTTTTTT. Protein sequence: CASSRPGTGRWDTGELFF. This chain links TRBV19 with TRBJ2-2; 9 positions match TRBD1. This CDR3 is 18 amino acids long. Trimming at V came to 5 bases and at J to 3 bases, leaving 13 bases not matched to a gene. The germline CDR1 and CDR2 sequences are LNHDA and SQIVND (reference sequence).

The chain has TRBV27 and TRBJ2-3; 8 nucleotides align to TRBD1. The ends lost 2 bases at V and 5 bases at J; junction bases unmatched: 6. This CDR3 has 15 amino acids. Germline V gene data show CDR1 as MNHEY and CDR2 as SMNVEV (reference sequence). The CDR3 reads CASSLGGTGGDTQYF. The CDR3 DNA follows: TGTGCCAGCAGTTTAGGGGGGACAGGAGGAGATACGCAGTATTTT.

The chain uses TRBV18 and TRBJ2-2; 13 nucleotides align to TRBD2. V trimming: 1 base; J trimming: 0 bases; junction bases outside the gene matches: 2. Germline CDR1 KGHSH, CDR2 LQKENI. The CDR3 runs 18 residues. The chain's CDR3 is CASSPRTSGGANTGELFF. The CDR3 DNA sequence: TGTGCCAGCTCACCACGGACTAGCGGGGGTGCGAACACCGGGGAGCTGTTTTTT.

The chain combines TRBV7-2 with TRBJ2-2; 9 positions match TRBD2. This CDR3 has 15 residues. Germline trimming cut 6 bases from V and 2 bases from J; bases unmatched to any gene: 4. Germline values: CDR1 SGHTA, CDR2 FQGNSA. CDR3 in DNA: TGTGCCAGCAGACTAGCGGGCCGAAACACCGGGGAGCTGTTTTTT. This gives the protein CASRLAGRNTGELFF.

This chain links TRBV18 with TRBJ1-5; D gene uncertain. There are 15 residues in the CDR3. V lost 2 bases and J 1 base, leaving 9 bases between the germline ends. Germline V CDR1 and CDR2: KGHSH, LQKENI. The DNA for the CDR3 is TGTGCCAGCTCACCAGGGTGGGGAAGCAATCAGCCCCAGCATTTT. Translating it yields CASSPGWGSNQPQHF.

This clone was recorded once. The rearrangement uses TRBV4-1 and TRBJ1-5; D is uncertain. The CDR3 is made up of 13 amino acids. Germline V gives CDR1 MGHRA, CDR2 YSYEKL. V was trimmed by 4 bases and J by 3 bases, leaving 7 bases between them. For the CDR3, the DNA is TGCGCCAGCAGCCTTGACACCAATCAGCCCCAGCATTTT. Translated, it gives CASSLDTNQPQHF.

In this sample, this clone turned up once. This sequence joins TRBV6-5 and TRBJ1-1; D is unresolved. The V gene lost 5 bases and the J gene lost 5 bases, with 18 bases spanning the gap. Germline CDR1 is MNHEY and CDR2 is SVGAGI. CDR3 length: 15 residues. The chain's CDR3 is CASSPLSKEWTEAFF. Here the CDR3 DNA reads TGTGCCAGCAGTCCACTTAGTAAGGAGTGGACTGAAGCTTTCTTT.

The V and J genes are TRBV12-3 or TRBV12-4 and TRBJ2-2; D uncertain. The V gene lost 5 bases and the J gene lost 2 bases, with 3 bases spanning the gap. The CDR3 spans 12 residues. The chain's CDR3 is CASSVNTGELFF. The CDR3 bases are TGTGCCAGCAGTGTAAACACCGGGGAGCTGTTTTTT.

This clone was seen once. The CDR3 DNA is TGCAGCGTTGAATGGCCGGGACAGGGGGCTAACTATGGCTACACCTTC. Translated, it gives CSVEWPGQGANYGYTF. The J gene is TRBJ1-2, the V gene TRBV29-1; 11 positions agree with TRBD1. This CDR3 comprises 16 residues. In germline, CDR1 is SQVTM, CDR2 ANQGSEA. V was clipped by 2 bases and J by 0 bases; unmatched bases: 5.

This rearrangement joins TRBV10-3 to TRBJ2-1; TRBD2 aligns across 8 bases. J gave up 6 bases and V 6 bases, and 4 bases lay outside the gene matches. In germline, CDR1 is ENHRY, CDR2 SYGVKD. The CDR3 is 13 residues long. CDR3: CAISGGVPNEQFF. The CDR3 coding sequence is TGTGCCATCAGCGGGGGGGTTCCCAATGAGCAGTTCTTC.

The rearrangement links TRBV10-1 to TRBJ2-3; D possibly corresponds to TRBD1 (5 bases). This CDR3 is built from 13 residues. Trimming took off 5 bases at V and 2 bases at J, with 8 bases between the two ends. CDR1 and CDR2 (germline): WNHNN, SYGVQD (reference sequence). CDR3 nucleotides: TGCGCCAGCAGTACGACAGCCACAGATACGCAGTATTTT. This encodes CASSTTATDTQYF.